The TCR beta chain under discussion was sequenced for a study of blood T cells in healthy people across ages. This clonotype has just a few counts. Its antigen is undetermined. Using a J-beta primer mix together with a sample-barcoded 5' primer, a second PCR was run for roughly 7 to 11 cycles. A single record per CDR3 protein comes from TCRdb applying MiXCR to the 5' RACE reads. There are fewer than 2 million distinct CDR3 sequences in the sample; approximately 40% occur only once, and 20% to 25% lies in the top ten. General observations from the study: Relative to aged donors, long-lived donors carried more naive CD4+ cells and displayed higher diversity. The recorded TCR beta diversity per million T cells decreased in a roughly linear manner with age.

The sequencing sample was made of blood. This clonotype was sampled from a human donor in good health.

In DNA, the CDR3 is TGTGCCAGCAGCCAGGGACAGTTTGCCTACGAGCAGTACTTC. Translating it yields CASSQGQFAYEQYF. The genes are TRBV7-2 and TRBJ2-7; 7 bases are a match to TRBD1. In germline, CDR1 is SGHTA, CDR2 FQGNSA. The CDR3 is 14 amino acids. Trimming removed 5 bases from V and 2 bases from J; junction bases left unmatched: 6.